This TCR beta chain is from a study of shared clonotypes between healthy human individuals (dated by TCRdb to about 2020). Concerning the study at large: A couple of women and three men aged 18 to 49 years were included in the cohort. To increase sequencing depth and limit assay-specific biases, different laboratories used diverse techniques to prepare libraries and sequence TCR repertoires. Per donor, leukapheresis produced somewhere between about 0.9 and 9.5 billion PBMCs. For each donor, three plates each were used for CD4 naive and CD4 memory, two plates were used for CD8 naive, and one plate was used for CD8 memory. To estimate repertoire size and how much clonotypes are shared between individuals, the study performed deep sequencing of blood TCR repertoires from about five healthy adults.

Using the deep immunoSEQ assay, multiplex PCR amplified TCR CDR3 regions from genomic DNA. For each cell subset, the extracted genomic DNA was distributed evenly across all wells of several immunoSEQ 96-well plates, and each plate served as one replicate. Each replicate PCR for sorted subsets received 200 ng genomic DNA, equal to about 30,000 T cell genomes. The purified libraries were quantified using a Qubit 3.0 fluorometer, sized with a Bioanalyzer 2100, and then quantified again using the KAPA Library Quantification kit. Every immunoSEQ 96-well plate was sequenced on a separate single-read 150-cycle Illumina NextSeq 550 flow cell. As for how the authors treated the data: The immunoSEQ output contained only junctional sequences without quality scores, so filtering could not match that applied to full-length reads. To assign V/J genes and CDR3, sequences were annotated against IMGT germline references using PyIR, a Python wrapper for IgBLAST v1.9. Reads with weak V/J assignments (E-value above 1e-6), missing CDR3, stop codons, out-of-frame junctions, or ambiguous translated residues were removed. V3J clonotypes were defined by identical inferred V gene, J gene, and CDR3 amino acid sequence. The percentage overlap between two repertoires was calculated by dividing the number of shared unique clonotypes by the size of the smaller repertoire. RTK rarefaction, the Chao1 estimator, and Recon v2.1 estimates of unobserved clonotypes were used to assess repertoire richness. Generation probabilities for all TCRbeta clonotypes obtained by the gDNA method from a handful of donors were computed using OLGA. TCRdb's version of the immuneACCESS table is confined to in-frame rearrangements and falls short of the full clone set. An unresolved V gene accounts for under half of the shortfall where checked; the remainder is of unknown origin. V and J calls and clone size are copied from that table; D and trimming were computed from the DNA. Across this sample there are millions of clones, with approximately 94% seen only once. Roughly 1% of the sample rests with the top ten.

Its CDR3 holds 15 amino acids, cysteine through phenylalanine. The kept DNA is CDR3 alone, 45 bases in frame from the first base. CDR1 SSHAT and CDR2 FNYEAQ are derived from the germline V gene (reference sequence). The investigation overall reported the following: Only blood was sampled, and tissue TCR repertoires likely differ from those in blood. Pairwise subsampling indicated that sequencing depth was expected to affect the degree of clonotype sharing among donors. Naive subsets generally had larger estimated clonotype richness than memory subsets did. Even with the large sequencing depth, rarefaction of the sorted-subset datasets indicated that sequencing was incomplete. Compared with non-shared clonotypes, clonotypes shared by all four sorted-subset donors had higher generation probabilities. The small number of donors limited the genetic and exposure-history diversity represented. When several donors were compared, the shared fraction of clonotypes was 5% to 6.5% for naive CD4, less than 4% for naive CD8, about 2.4% for memory CD4, and 0.3% to 0.5% for memory CD8.

CD8 naive samples were obtained by positive selection for CCR7 among CD45RO-negative cells, yielding a CD45RA+CCR7+ population from which TemRA cells were excluded. The donors were healthy, HIV-negative adults with no recently reported acute infections or vaccinations. Only Caucasian adults living in Nashville, Tennessee, USA were represented among the donors. Blood was collected by leukapheresis, and PBMCs were isolated by Ficoll-Histopaque density gradient centrifugation and then cryopreserved in liquid nitrogen vapor phase. Analytical flow cytometry was used to check the purity and quantity of each magnetically sorted T cell population. Genomic DNA was isolated from every sorted fraction and measured by UV absorbance on a Nanodrop 2000c. Points on this clone: Its binding antigen is unknown. A read error may account for a junction end that differs from germline.

The clonotype comes from a man aged 18 to 29 in good health. The chain is made from TRBV7-7 and TRBJ2-5; the best D guess is TRBD1, with 6 bases matching. The sequenced sample consisted of naive CD8+ T cells sorted from blood. The cell subset or site label here, explained by the study, means: CD45RA+CCR7+. The CDR3 protein sequence reads: CASSLMPGVLETQYF. The DNA sequence is TGTGCTAGCAGCTTAATGCCAGGGGTATTGGAGACCCAGTACTTC.